The next 21 T cell receptor beta chains were all read from a single sample in a study of blood T cell repertoires in COVID-19. The data were produced by immunoSEQ multiplex PCR, yet TCRdb's version contains in-frame clones alone and is incomplete. Among 110,000 or so clones listed, around three quarters were seen once. Source material: peripheral blood. These receptors were taken from a human donor in a cohort sampled during active or convalescent COVID-19.

This clone was observed a single time. V gene TRBV6-5 combines with J gene TRBJ1-1; D perhaps matches TRBD1 (5 bases). Looked up from germline, CDR1 is MNHEY and CDR2 is SVGAGI. V was pared by 0 bases and J by 5 bases, with 16 bases between. The CDR3 spans 16 residues. CDR3 amino acids: CASSYSYWGEDTEAFF. The CDR3 DNA reads TGTGCCAGCAGTTACTCTTATTGGGGCGAGGATACTGAAGCTTTCTTT.

The rearrangement links TRBV29-1 to TRBJ1-2, with D maybe TRBD1 (6 bases). The CDR3 extends over 13 amino acids. The germline V gene encodes CDR1 SQVTM and CDR2 ANQGSEA. Trimming cost V 2 bases and J 7 bases, with 14 bases left between them. The CDR3: CSVEKAGVGGYTF. The CDR3, as DNA: TGCAGCGTTGAAAAGGCAGGGGTTGGTGGCTACACCTTC.

CDR3 coding DNA: TGTGCCAGCAGCCAGGACATTAACTATGGCTACACCTTC. Translating gives CASSQDINYGYTF. The chain recombines TRBV7-9 with TRBJ1-2, with a tentative D call TRBD1 (5 bases). Trimming pared 5 bases from V and 1 base from J, leaving 8 bases between. CDR3 length: 13 residues. CDR1 and CDR2 from the germline V gene are SEHNR and FQNEAQ (reference sequence).

This sequence joins TRBV14 and TRBJ2-1; 8 nucleotides align to TRBD2. With 0 bases clipped from V and 0 bases from J, the junction kept 13 bases outside the gene matches. Germline V gene lookup returns CDR1 SGHDN and CDR2 FVKESK. This CDR3 has 20 residues. CDR3 amino acids: CASSQDPVAGQLRSYNEQFF. DNA of the CDR3: TGTGCCAGCAGCCAAGATCCGGTAGCGGGGCAACTCCGCTCCTACAATGAGCAGTTCTTC. Variable domain in full (rest from reference TRBV14 and TRBJ2-1): EAGVTQFPSHSVIEKGQTVTLRCDPISGHDNLYWYRRVMGKEIKFLLHFVKESKQDESGMPNNRFLAERTGGTYSTLKVQPAELEDSGVYFCASSQDPVAGQLRSYNEQFFGPGTRLTVL.

The gene calls are TRBV11-1 and TRBJ2-7; 10 nucleotides line up with TRBD2. V lost 5 bases, J lost 0 bases, and 7 bases stayed unmatched. This CDR3 has 16 residues. The germline CDR1 and CDR2 sequences are SGHAT and FQDESV (reference sequence). The CDR3 protein is CASSKTGLATSYEQYF. Written as DNA, the CDR3 is TGTGCCAGCAGCAAAACGGGACTAGCGACCTCCTACGAGCAGTACTTC.

V is TRBV5-6 and J is TRBJ2-2, with 8 nucleotides matching TRBD2. This CDR3 comprises 16 residues. Looked up from germline, CDR1 is SGHDT and CDR2 is YYEEEE. V lost 2 bases to trimming and J lost 1 base; unmatched junction nucleotides: 4. DNA for the CDR3: TGTGCCAGCAGCTTTTCGGCGGGGGGGAACACCGGGGAGCTGTTTTTT. This encodes CASSFSAGGNTGELFF.

This chain uses TRBV5-6 with TRBJ1-6; D is undetermined. Germline CDR1 is SGHDT and CDR2 is YYEEEE. This CDR3 spans 18 amino acids. Trimming took off 0 bases at V and 8 bases at J, with 21 bases between the two ends. The CDR3 region is CASSLERLRTDGDSPLHF. DNA of the CDR3: TGTGCCAGCAGCTTGGAAAGGTTGCGGACGGACGGGGATTCACCCCTCCACTTT.

This chain connects TRBV6-5 to TRBJ1-3; TRBD1 is a possible D gene (5 bases). Looked up from germline, CDR1 is MNHEY and CDR2 is SVGAGI. V was trimmed by 6 bases and J by 3 bases, leaving 15 bases between them. This CDR3 comprises 15 residues. This chain's CDR3 is CASSRGLGLGNTIYF. The CDR3 DNA follows: TGTGCCAGCAGCCGGGGACTGGGACTTGGAAACACCATATATTTT.

The chain couples TRBV6-5 to TRBJ1-2; tentatively, D is TRBD1 (5 bases). Between the trimmed V and J ends, which lost 2 bases and 5 bases, there was a span of 18 bases. CDR3 length: 16 amino acids. The germline V gene encodes CDR1 MNHEY and CDR2 SVGAGI. The CDR3 region is CASSYMRGTRTYGYTF. CDR3 coding DNA: TGTGCCAGCAGTTACATGCGGGGGACCCGTACTTATGGCTACACCTTC.

V usage is TRBV29-1 and J usage is TRBJ1-2; D is unresolved. This CDR3 has 12 residues. The germline V gene encodes CDR1 SQVTM and CDR2 ANQGSEA. V dropped 4 bases and J dropped 8 bases, with 14 bases sitting between them. DNA for the CDR3: TGCAGCGTTGGCACCAAGAGGGAGGGCTACACCTTC. Amino acid sequence: CSVGTKREGYTF.

V gene TRBV7-9 combines with J gene TRBJ2-1, with a possible D match to TRBD2 (5 bases). V lost 5 bases, J lost 5 bases, and 16 bases lay in between. The CDR3 is 15 residues long. CDR1 and CDR2 from the germline V gene are SEHNR and FQNEAQ (reference sequence). The CDR3 reads CASSPGGHQNNEQFF. The CDR3 bases are TGTGCCAGCAGCCCCGGCGGGCACCAGAACAATGAGCAGTTCTTC.

This chain uses TRBV6-1 with TRBJ1-4; 9 bases line up with TRBD1. This CDR3 region has 15 residues. Germline V lookup: CDR1 MNHNS, CDR2 SASEGT. V trimming: 3 bases; J trimming: 15 bases; junction bases outside the gene matches: 14. The CDR3 DNA reads TGTGCCAGCAGTGAGCCGGGACAGGGCCAGGTCTTGGTGTTTTTT. Translation: CASSEPGQGQVLVFF.

This clone was counted once. The chain joins TRBV19 to TRBJ2-3, with TRBD2 identical over 8 bases. The V gene end was trimmed by 5 bases and the J gene end by 4 bases; junction bases not matched to a gene: 8. The CDR3 is 15 residues long. Germline V gene data show CDR1 as LNHDA and CDR2 as SQIVND (reference sequence). CDR3 region: CASSWTSSSPDTQYF. CDR3 DNA: TGTGCCAGTAGTTGGACTAGCTCGAGTCCAGATACGCAGTATTTT.

V and J are TRBV15 and TRBJ1-5; weak D call: TRBD1 (6 bases). The CDR3 is 14 amino acids. V shed 0 bases and J shed 7 bases, with 10 bases lying between them. CDR1 and CDR2 from the germline V gene are LNHNV and YYDKDF (reference sequence). The DNA of the CDR3 is TGTGCCACCAGCAGAGATCGCAGGGGCCAGCCCCAGCATTTT. Its protein is CATSRDRRGQPQHF.

The chain couples TRBV29-1 to TRBJ2-7; TRBD1 aligns across 7 bases. CDR1 and CDR2 (germline): SQVTM, ANQGSEA. The CDR3 is 12 residues long. Germline trimming cut 4 bases from V and 2 bases from J; bases unmatched to any gene: 2. In nucleotides, the CDR3 is TGCAGCGTTGTGACAGGGCCCTACGAGCAGTACTTC. Residues: CSVVTGPYEQYF.

This clone was recorded a few times. The J gene is TRBJ2-2, the V gene TRBV27; 7 nucleotides match TRBD1. J was trimmed by 4 bases and V by 3 bases; bases with no gene match: 5. Germline CDR1 is MNHEY and CDR2 is SMNVEV (reference sequence). The CDR3 spans 15 residues. The CDR3 coding sequence is TGTGCCAGCAGTTTTTTATACAGGGGCACCGGGGAGCTGTTTTTT. Encoded protein: CASSFLYRGTGELFF.

This clone was observed a few times. CDR3 in amino acids: CASSLQPSRLKGYGYTF. DNA of the CDR3: TGTGCCAGCAGCCTACAGCCGTCCCGCCTTAAAGGCTATGGCTACACCTTC. The genes are TRBV7-2 and TRBJ1-2, with D unresolved. The CDR3 is 17 amino acids. CDR1 SGHTA and CDR2 FQGNSA come from the germline V gene. The ends were cut back, 5 bases at V and 4 bases at J, with 23 bases in the middle.

The gene calls are TRBV6-5 and TRBJ2-5; TRBD2 matches 7 bases. This CDR3 has 14 residues. The V segment lost 7 bases and the J segment 5 bases; nucleotides outside the gene matches: 10. Germline CDR1 is MNHEY and CDR2 is SVGAGI. The CDR3 DNA sequence: TGTGCCAGCACGGGGGAGGGCCTGAGGGAGACCCAGTACTTC. Protein sequence: CASTGEGLRETQYF.

The chain carries TRBV7-6 and TRBJ2-1; TRBD2 aligns across 10 bases. The length of the CDR3 is 16 residues. CDR1 and CDR2 (germline): SGHVS, FNYEAQ. The V segment lost 5 bases and the J segment 7 bases; nucleotides outside the gene matches: 11. The CDR3 region is CASSPPASGSKNEQFF. CDR3 sequence (DNA): TGTGCCAGCAGCCCCCCGGCTAGCGGGAGTAAGAATGAGCAGTTCTTC.

The J gene is TRBJ2-2, the V gene TRBV11-1; 11 nucleotides agree with TRBD2. Germline V gives CDR1 SGHAT, CDR2 FQDESV (reference sequence). V was clipped by 9 bases and J by 1 base; unmatched bases: 4. This CDR3 contains 15 residues. DNA for the CDR3: TGTGCCAGTTCTAGCGGGGGGTTGAACACCGGGGAGCTGTTTTTT. Protein sequence: CASSSGGLNTGELFF.

The chain joins TRBV28 to TRBJ2-2; 7 bases align to TRBD2. V shed 7 bases, J shed 9 bases, and the junction held 8 bases outside the gene matches. The CDR3 covers 13 residues. Germline V gene lookup returns CDR1 MDHEN and CDR2 SYDVKM. Here the CDR3 DNA reads TGTGCCAGCAATGCGGGGGTAACCCGGGAGCTGTTTTTT. Translated, it gives CASNAGVTRELFF.